This T cell receptor (beta chain) was captured in a study of Ad26.COV2.S vaccination and SARS-CoV-2 variants. Study results and limitations: Participants given vaccine showed non-spike TCR breadth similar to that of placebo recipients. Marked by substantial breadth, spike-specific CD8+ and CD4+ T cell responses were reportedly seen after vaccination.

This CDR3 has 16 residues. The germline V gene has CDR1 MDHEN and CDR2 SYDVKM. Trimming removed 5 bases from V and 3 bases from J, with 17 bases in between. Produced via immunoSEQ multiplex PCR; TCRdb's table is partial and in-frame only. The sample shows around 86,000 clones, 82% of them seen only once. As regards this clone: No antigen is known for it. This sample also contains other DNA sequences that code for the same CDR3.

The V and J genes are TRBV28 and TRBJ1-3; D is possibly TRBD1 (6 bases). This sequence originates from a human donor who had recovered from COVID-19. The material was peripheral blood, obtained after recovery from COVID-19. This CDR3 reads CASSTGQTYIGNTIYF. DNA for the CDR3: TGTGCCAGCAGTACAGGACAGACTTACATTGGAAACACCATATATTTT.